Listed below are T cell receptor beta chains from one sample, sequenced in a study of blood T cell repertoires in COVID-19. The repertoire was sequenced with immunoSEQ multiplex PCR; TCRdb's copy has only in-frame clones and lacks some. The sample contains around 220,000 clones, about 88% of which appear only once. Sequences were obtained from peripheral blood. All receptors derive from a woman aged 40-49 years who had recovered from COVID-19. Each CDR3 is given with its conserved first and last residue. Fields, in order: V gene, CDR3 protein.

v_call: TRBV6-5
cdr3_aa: CASSTDRDGYTF

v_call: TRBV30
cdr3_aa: CAWTHGQGTNEKLFF

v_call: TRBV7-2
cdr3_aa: CASSWGGAGANVLTF

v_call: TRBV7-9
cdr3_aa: CASSPGSYEELFF

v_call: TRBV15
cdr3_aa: CATSRRTGLGNEQFF

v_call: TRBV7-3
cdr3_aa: CASSYTSGRAKGELFF

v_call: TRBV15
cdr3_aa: CATSARTRGGYTF

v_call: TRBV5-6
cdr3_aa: CASSRTGTYEQYF

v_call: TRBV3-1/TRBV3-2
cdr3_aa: CASRGTAVLGNNEQFF

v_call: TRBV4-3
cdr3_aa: CASSQDRGGSPANYGYTF

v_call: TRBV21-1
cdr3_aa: CASRSRAETQYF

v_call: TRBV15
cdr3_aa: CATSRDSGGTNQPQHF